This entry concerns a single T cell receptor (beta chain). Per germline, CDR1 MDHEN and CDR2 SYDVKM. The CDR3 sequence is 12 residues long. Trimming removed 5 bases from V and 4 bases from J, with 5 bases in between. The data were taken from a study of blood T cell repertoires in COVID-19. Study as a whole: Samples representing acute and convalescent COVID-19 were sourced from the United States, Italy and Spain. Nucleic acid was either cDNA or gDNA, and it came from T cells, B-cell-depleted T cells, or PBMCs.

Per the original data handling: Nucleated cell counts were estimated from reference gene primer amplification. Clones were sequenced by immunoSEQ multiplex PCR, and TCRdb holds only the in-frame ones, with some missing. V and J calls and clone size are copied from that table; D and trimming were computed from the DNA. Here the sample spans approximately 76,000 clones, roughly 87% being singletons. The chain combines TRBV28 with TRBJ2-2; no reliable D call. The clonotype comes from a man aged 25-45 years with acute or convalescent COVID-19. Source material: peripheral blood. The CDR3 protein is CASSISTGELFF. CDR3 nucleotides: TGTGCCAGCAGTATCTCCACCGGGGAGCTGTTTTTT. Drawing the rest from reference TRBV28 and TRBJ2-2, the complete variable domain is DVKVTQSSRYLVKRTGEKVFLECVQDMDHENMFWYRQDPGLGLRLIYFSYDVKMKEKGDIPEGYSVSREKKERFSLILESASTNQTSMYLCASSISTGELFFGEGSRLTVL.